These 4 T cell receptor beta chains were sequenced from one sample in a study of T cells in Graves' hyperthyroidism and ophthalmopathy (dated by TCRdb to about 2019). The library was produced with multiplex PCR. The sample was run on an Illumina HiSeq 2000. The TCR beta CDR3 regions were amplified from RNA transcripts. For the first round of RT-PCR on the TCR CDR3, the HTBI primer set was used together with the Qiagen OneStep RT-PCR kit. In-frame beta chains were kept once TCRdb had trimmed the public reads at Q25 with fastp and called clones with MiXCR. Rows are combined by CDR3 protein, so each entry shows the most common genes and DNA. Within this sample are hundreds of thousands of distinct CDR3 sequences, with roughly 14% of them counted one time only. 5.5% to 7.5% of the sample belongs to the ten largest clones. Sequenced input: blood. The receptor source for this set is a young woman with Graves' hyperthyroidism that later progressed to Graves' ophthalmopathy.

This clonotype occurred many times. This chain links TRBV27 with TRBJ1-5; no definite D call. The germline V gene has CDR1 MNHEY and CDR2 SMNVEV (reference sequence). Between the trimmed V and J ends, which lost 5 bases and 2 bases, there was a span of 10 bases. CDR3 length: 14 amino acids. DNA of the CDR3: TGTGCCAGCAGTCCCCCTGGCCGCAATCAGCCCCAGCATTTT. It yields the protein CASSPPGRNQPQHF.

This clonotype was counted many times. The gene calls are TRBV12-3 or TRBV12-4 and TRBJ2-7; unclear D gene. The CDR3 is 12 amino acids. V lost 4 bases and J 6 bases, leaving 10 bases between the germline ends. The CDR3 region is CASSSHSGEQYF. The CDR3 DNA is TGTGCCAGCAGTTCCCATAGTGGCGAGCAGTACTTC.

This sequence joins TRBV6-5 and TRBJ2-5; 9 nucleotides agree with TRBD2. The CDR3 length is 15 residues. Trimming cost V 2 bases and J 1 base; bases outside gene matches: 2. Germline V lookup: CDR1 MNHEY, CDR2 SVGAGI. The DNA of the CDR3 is TGTGCCAGCAGTTACACTAGCGGGTTCCAAGAGACCCAGTACTTC. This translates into CASSYTSGFQETQYF.

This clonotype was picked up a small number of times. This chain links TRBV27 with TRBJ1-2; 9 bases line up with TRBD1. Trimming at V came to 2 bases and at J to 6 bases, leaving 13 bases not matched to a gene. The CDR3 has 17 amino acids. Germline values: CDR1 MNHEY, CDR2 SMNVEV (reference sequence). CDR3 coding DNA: TGTGCCAGCAGTTTAAATCCCGCGGGACAGGGACGGGATGGCTACACCTTC. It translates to CASSLNPAGQGRDGYTF.